The subject of this entry is one TCR beta chain. CDR3 length: 14 amino acids. V lost 0 bases and J 2 bases, leaving 6 bases between the germline ends. Germline V gene lookup returns CDR1 SGDLS and CDR2 YYNGEE. This sample's treatment: around 19 received Ad26.COV2.S at low or high dose, single or two shots; roughly 5 received placebo; per-sample allocation not given. After the first vaccine or placebo injection, samples were drawn on day 63. The data are from a study of Ad26.COV2.S vaccination and SARS-CoV-2 variants. The data were produced by immunoSEQ multiplex PCR, yet TCRdb's version contains in-frame clones alone and is incomplete. The sample consists of about 320,000 clones, roughly 84% of them appearing once.

The sequence was collected from a person between 18 and 65 years old who received the Ad26.COV2.S COVID-19 vaccine or a placebo. This chain uses TRBV9 with TRBJ1-3; D gene uncertain. Source: peripheral blood, taken in a trial of Ad26.COV2.S vaccine versus placebo. The CDR3 protein is CASSVDIAGNTIYF. In DNA, the CDR3 is TGTGCCAGCAGCGTAGACATTGCTGGAAACACCATATATTTT.